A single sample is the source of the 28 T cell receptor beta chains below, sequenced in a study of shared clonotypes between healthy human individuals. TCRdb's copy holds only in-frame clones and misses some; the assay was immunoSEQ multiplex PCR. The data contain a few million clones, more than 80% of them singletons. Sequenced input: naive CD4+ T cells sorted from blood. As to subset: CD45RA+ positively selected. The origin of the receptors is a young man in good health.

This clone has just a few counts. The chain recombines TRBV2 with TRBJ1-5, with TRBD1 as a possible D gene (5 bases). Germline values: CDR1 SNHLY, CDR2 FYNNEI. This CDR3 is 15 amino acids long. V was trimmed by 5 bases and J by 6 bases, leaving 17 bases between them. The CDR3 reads CASSPLGQGGQPQHF. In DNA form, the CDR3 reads TGTGCCAGCAGTCCCCTGGGGCAGGGTGGTCAGCCCCAGCATTTT.

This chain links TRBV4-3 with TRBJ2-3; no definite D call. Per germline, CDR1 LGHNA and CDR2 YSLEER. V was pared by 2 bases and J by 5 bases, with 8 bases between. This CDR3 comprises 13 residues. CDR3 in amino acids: CASSQLPKDTQYF. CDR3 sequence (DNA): TGCGCCAGCAGCCAACTGCCTAAAGATACGCAGTATTTT.

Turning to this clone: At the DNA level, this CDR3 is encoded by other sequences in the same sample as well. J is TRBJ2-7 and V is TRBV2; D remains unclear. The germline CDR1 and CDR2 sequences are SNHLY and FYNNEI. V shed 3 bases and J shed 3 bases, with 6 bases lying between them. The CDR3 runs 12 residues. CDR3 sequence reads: CASSDLGYEQYF. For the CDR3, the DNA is TGTGCCAGCAGTGATTTGGGCTACGAGCAGTACTTC.

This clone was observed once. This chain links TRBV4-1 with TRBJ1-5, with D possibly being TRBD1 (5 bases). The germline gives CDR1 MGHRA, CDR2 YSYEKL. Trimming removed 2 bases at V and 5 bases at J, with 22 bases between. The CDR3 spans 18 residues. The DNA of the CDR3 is TGCGCCAGCAGCCAAAAATCCCTGAGGGGCCGGTGGGATCAGCCCCAGCATTTT. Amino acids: CASSQKSLRGRWDQPQHF.

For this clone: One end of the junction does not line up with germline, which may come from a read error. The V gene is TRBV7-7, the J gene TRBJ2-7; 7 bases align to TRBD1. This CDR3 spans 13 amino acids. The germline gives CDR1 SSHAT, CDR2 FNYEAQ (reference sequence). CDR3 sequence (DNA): TGTGCTAGCAGCTTAAACAGGGGCGACGAGCAGTACTTC. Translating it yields CASSLNRGDEQYF. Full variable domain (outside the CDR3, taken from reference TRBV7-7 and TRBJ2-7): GAGVSQSPRYKVTKRGQDVTLRCDPISSHATLYWYQQALGQGPEFLTYFNYEAQPDKSGLPSDRFSAERPEGSISTLTIQRTEQRDSAMYRCASSLNRGDEQYFGPGTRLTVT.

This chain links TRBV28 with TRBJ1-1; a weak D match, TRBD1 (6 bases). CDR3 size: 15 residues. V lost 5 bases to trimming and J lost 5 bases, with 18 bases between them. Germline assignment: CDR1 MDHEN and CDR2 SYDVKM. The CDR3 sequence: CASSRGDRPSTEAFF. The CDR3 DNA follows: TGTGCCAGCAGTCGCGGCGACAGGCCTAGTACTGAAGCTTTCTTT.

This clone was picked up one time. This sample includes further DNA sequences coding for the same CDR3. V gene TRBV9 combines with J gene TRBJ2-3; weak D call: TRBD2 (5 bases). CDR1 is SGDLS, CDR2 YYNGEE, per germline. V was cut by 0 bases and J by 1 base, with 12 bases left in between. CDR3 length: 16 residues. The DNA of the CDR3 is TGTGCCAGCAGCGTAGGTGAAGGACTCCGCACAGATACGCAGTATTTT. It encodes CASSVGEGLRTDTQYF.

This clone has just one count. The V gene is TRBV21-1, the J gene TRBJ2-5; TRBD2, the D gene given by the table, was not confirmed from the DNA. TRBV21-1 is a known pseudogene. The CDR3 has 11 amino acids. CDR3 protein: CASSGSLAQYF. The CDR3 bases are TGTGCCAGCAGCGGTAGTTTGGCCCAGTACTTC.

The CDR3 is CASSPLYREAGNTIYF. CDR3 in DNA: TGTGCCAGCTCACCATTATACAGGGAAGCCGGAAACACCATATATTTT. J is TRBJ1-3 and V is TRBV18; tentative D call: TRBD1 (6 bases). This CDR3 is built from 16 residues. V dropped 2 bases and J dropped 4 bases, with 15 bases sitting between them. Germline CDR1 and CDR2: KGHSH and LQKENI.

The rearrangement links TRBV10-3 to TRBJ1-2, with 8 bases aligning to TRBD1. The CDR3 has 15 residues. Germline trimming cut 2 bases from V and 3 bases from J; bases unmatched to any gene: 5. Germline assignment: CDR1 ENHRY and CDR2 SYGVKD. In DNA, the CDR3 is TGTGCCATCAGTGAGGGGGCAGGGGGCGACTATGGCTACACCTTC. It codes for CAISEGAGGDYGYTF.

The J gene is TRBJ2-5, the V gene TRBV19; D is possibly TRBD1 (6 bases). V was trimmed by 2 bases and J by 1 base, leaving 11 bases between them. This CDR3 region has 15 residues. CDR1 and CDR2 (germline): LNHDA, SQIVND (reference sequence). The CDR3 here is CASSIRAGVQETQYF. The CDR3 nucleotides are TGTGCCAGTAGTATACGGGCAGGGGTCCAAGAGACCCAGTACTTC.

The CDR3 nucleotides are TGTGCCAGCTCGGACACGGCGGGAACTGAAGCTTTCTTT. It translates to CASSDTAGTEAFF. The chain combines TRBV18 with TRBJ1-1; a weak D match, TRBD1 (5 bases). CDR1 and CDR2 from the germline V gene are KGHSH and LQKENI. The CDR3 is 13 amino acids. Trimming shortened V by 6 bases and J by 5 bases, and 13 bases separated the two germline ends.

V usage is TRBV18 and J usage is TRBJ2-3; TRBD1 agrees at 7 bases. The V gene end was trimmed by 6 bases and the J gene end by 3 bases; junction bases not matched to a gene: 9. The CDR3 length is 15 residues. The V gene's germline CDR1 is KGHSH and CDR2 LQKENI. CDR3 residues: CASSYYGTATDTQYF. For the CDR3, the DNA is TGTGCCAGCTCCTATTACGGGACAGCAACAGATACGCAGTATTTT.

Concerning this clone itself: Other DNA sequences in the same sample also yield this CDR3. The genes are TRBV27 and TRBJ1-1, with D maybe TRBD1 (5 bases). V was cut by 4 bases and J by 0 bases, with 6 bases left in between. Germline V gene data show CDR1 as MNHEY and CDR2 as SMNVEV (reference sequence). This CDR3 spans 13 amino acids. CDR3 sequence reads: CASSYRLNTEAFF. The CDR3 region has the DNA TGTGCCAGCAGTTACAGGCTGAACACTGAAGCTTTCTTT.

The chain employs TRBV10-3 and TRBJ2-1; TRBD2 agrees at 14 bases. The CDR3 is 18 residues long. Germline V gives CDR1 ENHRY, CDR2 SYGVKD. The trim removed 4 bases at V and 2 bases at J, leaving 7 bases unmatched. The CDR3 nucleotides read TGTGCCATCAGTGGACTAGCGGGAGGGCCGATTCCCTACAATGAGCAGTTCTTC. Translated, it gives CAISGLAGGPIPYNEQFF.

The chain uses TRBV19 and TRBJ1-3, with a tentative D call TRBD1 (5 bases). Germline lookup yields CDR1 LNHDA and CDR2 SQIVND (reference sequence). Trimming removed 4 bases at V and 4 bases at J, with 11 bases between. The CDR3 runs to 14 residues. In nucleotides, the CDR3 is TGTGCCAGTAGTACAATCCAGGGAGGAAACACCATATATTTT. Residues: CASSTIQGGNTIYF.

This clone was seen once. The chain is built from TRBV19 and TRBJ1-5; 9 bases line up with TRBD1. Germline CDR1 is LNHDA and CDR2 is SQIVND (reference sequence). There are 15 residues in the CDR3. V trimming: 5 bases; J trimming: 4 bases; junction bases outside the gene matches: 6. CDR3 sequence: CASSSTGGRNQPQHF. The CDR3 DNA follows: TGTGCCAGTAGTTCCACAGGGGGCAGGAATCAGCCCCAGCATTTT. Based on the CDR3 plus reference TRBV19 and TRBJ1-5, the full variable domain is DGGITQSPKYLFRKEGQNVTLSCEQNLNHDAMYWYRQDPGQGLRLIYYSQIVNDFQKGDIAEGYSVSREKKESFPLTVTSAQKNPTAFYLCASSSTGGRNQPQHFGDGTRLSIL.

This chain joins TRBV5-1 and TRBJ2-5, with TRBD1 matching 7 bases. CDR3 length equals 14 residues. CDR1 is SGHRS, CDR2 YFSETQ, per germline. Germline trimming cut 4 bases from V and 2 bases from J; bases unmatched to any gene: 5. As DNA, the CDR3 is TGCGCCAGCAGCATAAGACAGGGACAAGAGACCCAGTACTTC. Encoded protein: CASSIRQGQETQYF.

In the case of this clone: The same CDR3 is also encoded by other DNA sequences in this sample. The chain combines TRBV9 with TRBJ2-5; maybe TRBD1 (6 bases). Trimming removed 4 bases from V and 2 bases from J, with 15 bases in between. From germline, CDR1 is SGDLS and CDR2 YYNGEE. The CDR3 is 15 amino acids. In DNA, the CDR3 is TGTGCCAGCAGCCCCCAGACAGGAGGACAAGAGACCCAGTACTTC. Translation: CASSPQTGGQETQYF.

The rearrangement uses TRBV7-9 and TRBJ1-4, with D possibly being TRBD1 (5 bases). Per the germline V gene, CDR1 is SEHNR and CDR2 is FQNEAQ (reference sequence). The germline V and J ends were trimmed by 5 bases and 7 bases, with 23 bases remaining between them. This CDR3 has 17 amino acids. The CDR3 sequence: CASSPQESHSVGEKLFF. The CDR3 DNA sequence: TGTGCCAGCAGCCCACAGGAGTCCCACAGTGTAGGTGAAAAACTGTTTTTT. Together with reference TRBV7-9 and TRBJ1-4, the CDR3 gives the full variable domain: DTGVSQNPRHKITKRGQNVTFRCDPISEHNRLYWYRQTLGQGPEFLTYFQNEAQLEKSRLLSDRFSAERPKGSFSTLEIQRTEQGDSAMYLCASSPQESHSVGEKLFFGSGTQLSVL.

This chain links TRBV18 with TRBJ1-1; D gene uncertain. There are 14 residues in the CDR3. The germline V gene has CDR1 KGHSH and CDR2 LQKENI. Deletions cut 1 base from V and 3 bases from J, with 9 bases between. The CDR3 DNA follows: TGTGCCAGCTCACCACTCTTGGGAGACACTGAAGCTTTCTTT. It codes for CASSPLLGDTEAFF.

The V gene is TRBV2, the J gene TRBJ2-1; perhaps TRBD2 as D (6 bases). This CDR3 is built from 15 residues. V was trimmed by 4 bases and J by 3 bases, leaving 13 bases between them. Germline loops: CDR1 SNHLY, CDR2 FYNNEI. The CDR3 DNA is TGTGCCAGCAGTGCAGAGGGACTTAACTACAATGAGCAGTTCTTC. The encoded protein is CASSAEGLNYNEQFF.

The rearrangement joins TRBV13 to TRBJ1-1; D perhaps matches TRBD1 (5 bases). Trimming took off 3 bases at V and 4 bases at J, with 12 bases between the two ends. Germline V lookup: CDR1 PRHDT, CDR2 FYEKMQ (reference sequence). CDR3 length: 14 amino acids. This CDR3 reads CASSLGGLSTEAFF. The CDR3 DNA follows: TGTGCCAGCAGCTTGGGGGGTCTGAGCACTGAAGCTTTCTTT.

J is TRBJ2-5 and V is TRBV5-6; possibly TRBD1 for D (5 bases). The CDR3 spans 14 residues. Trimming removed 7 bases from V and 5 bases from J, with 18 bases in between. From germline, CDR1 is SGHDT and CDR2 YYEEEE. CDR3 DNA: TGTGCCAGCGGTAGGGCAGGGTTAGGCGAGACCCAGTACTTC. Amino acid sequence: CASGRAGLGETQYF.

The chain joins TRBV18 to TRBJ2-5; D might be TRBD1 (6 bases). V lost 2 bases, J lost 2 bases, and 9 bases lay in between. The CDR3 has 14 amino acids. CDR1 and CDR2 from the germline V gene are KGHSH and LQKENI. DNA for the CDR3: TGTGCCAGCTCACCAAAGGACAGACAAGAGACCCAGTACTTC. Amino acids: CASSPKDRQETQYF. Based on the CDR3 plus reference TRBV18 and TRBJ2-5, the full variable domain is NAGVMQNPRHLVRRRGQEARLRCSPMKGHSHVYWYRQLPEEGLKFMVYLQKENIIDESGMPKERFSAEFPKEGPSILRIQQVVRGDSAAYFCASSPKDRQETQYFGPGTRLLVL.

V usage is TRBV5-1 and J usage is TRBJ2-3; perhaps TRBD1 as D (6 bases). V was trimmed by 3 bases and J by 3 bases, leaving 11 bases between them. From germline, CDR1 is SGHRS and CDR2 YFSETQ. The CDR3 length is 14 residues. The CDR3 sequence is CASSWGLETDTQYF. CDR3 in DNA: TGCGCCAGCAGCTGGGGGCTAGAGACAGATACGCAGTATTTT.

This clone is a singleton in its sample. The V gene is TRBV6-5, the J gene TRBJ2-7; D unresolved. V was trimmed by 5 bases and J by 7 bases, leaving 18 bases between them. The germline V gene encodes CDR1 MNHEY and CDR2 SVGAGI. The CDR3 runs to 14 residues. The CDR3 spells CASSPRALLSEQYF. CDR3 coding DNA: TGTGCCAGCAGTCCACGGGCCCTCCTTTCGGAGCAGTACTTC.

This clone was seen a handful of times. CDR3 bases: TGTGCCAGCAGTCTAGGAGCGTCGGGGAGCACTGAAGCTTTCTTT. Protein product: CASSLGASGSTEAFF. The rearrangement joins TRBV28 to TRBJ1-1; D ambiguous. Germline CDR1 and CDR2: MDHEN and SYDVKM. Trimming removed 5 bases at V and 4 bases at J, with 17 bases between. The CDR3 loop spans 15 amino acids. The whole variable domain, remainder taken from reference TRBV28 and TRBJ1-1, is DVKVTQSSRYLVKRTGEKVFLECVQDMDHENMFWYRQDPGLGLRLIYFSYDVKMKEKGDIPEGYSVSREKKERFSLILESASTNQTSMYLCASSLGASGSTEAFFGQGTRLTVV.